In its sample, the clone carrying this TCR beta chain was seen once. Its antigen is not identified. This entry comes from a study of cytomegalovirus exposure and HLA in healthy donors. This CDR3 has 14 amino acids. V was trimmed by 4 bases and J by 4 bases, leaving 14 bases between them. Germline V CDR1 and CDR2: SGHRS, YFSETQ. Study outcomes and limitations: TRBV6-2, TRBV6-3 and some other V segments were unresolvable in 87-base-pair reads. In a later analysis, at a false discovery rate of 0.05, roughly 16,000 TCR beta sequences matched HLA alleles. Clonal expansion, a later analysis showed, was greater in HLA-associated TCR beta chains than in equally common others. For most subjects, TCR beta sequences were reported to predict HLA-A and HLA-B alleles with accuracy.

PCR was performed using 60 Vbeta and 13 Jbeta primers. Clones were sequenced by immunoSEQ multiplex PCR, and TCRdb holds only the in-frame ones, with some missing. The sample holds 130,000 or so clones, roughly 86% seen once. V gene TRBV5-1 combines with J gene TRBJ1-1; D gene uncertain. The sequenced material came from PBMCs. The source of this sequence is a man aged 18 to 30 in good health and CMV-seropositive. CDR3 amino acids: CASSGTEFGTEAFF. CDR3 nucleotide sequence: TGCGCCAGCAGCGGAACGGAGTTCGGCACTGAAGCTTTCTTT.